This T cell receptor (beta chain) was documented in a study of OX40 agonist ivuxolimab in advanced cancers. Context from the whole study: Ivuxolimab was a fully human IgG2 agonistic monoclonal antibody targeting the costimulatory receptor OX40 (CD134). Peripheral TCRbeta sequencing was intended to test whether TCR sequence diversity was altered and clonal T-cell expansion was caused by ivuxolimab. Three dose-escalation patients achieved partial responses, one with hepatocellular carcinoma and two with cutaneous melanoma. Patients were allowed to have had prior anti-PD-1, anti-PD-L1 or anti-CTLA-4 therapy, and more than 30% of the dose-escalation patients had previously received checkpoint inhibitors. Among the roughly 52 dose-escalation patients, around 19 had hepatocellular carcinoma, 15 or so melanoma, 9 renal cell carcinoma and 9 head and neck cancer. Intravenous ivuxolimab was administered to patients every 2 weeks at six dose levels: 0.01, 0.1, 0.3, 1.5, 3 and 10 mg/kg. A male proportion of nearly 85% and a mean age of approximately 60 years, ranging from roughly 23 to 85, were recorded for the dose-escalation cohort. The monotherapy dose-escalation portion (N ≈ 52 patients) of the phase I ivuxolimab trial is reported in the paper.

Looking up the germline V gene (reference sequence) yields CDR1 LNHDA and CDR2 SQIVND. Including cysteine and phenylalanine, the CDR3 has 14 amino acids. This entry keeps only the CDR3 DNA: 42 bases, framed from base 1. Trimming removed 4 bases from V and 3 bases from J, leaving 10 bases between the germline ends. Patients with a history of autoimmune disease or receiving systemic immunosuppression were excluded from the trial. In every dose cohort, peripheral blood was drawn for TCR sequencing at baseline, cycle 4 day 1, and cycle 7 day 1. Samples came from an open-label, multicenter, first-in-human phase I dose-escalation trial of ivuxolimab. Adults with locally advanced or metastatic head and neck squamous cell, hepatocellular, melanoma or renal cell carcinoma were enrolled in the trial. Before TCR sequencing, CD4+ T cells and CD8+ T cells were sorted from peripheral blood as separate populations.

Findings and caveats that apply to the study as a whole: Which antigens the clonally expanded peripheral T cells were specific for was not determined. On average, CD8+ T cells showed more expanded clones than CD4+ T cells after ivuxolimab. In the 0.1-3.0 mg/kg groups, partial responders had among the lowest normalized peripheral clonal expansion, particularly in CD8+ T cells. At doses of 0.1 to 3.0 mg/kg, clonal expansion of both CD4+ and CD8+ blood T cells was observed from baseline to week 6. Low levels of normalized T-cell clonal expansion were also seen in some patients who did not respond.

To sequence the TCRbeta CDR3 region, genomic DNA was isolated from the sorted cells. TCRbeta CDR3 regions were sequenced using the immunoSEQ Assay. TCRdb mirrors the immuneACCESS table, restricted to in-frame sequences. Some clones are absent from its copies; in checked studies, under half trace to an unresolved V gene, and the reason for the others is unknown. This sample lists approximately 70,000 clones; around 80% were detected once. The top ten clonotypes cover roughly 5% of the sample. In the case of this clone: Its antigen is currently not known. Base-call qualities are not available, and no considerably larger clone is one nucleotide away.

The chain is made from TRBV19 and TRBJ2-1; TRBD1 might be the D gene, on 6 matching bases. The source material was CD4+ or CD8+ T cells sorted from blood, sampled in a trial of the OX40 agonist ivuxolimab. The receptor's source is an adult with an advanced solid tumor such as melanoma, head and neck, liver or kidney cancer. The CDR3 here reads CASSRWTDYNEQFF. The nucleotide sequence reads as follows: TGTGCCAGTAGTAGATGGACAGACTACAATGAGCAGTTCTTC.